These 27 T cell receptor beta chains share one sample of origin, sequenced in a study of control samples from healthy donors and cancer patients. Generated by immunoSEQ multiplex PCR, the TCRdb table keeps only in-frame clones and is missing some. Seen here are around 150,000 clones, approximately 90% observed once, and the top ten hold more than 10%. The sample was blood. The receptors were gathered from a man aged 30-40 years in good health.

This chain links TRBV2 with TRBJ2-1; TRBD1 matches at 7 bases. With 7 bases clipped from V and 7 bases from J, the junction kept 13 bases outside the gene matches. Per the germline V gene, CDR1 is SNHLY and CDR2 is FYNNEI. CDR3 length equals 15 residues. The CDR3 region is CASNQWGQTVNEQFF. The CDR3 nucleotides are TGTGCCAGCAATCAGTGGGGACAGACGGTGAATGAGCAGTTCTTC.

CDR3 loop: CAISELRIWYF. In DNA form, the CDR3 reads TGTGCCATCAGTGAGTTAAGGATTTGGTATTTT. The chain is built from TRBV10-3 and TRBJ2-3; D is undetermined. CDR3 length: 11 residues. CDR1 and CDR2 (germline): ENHRY, SYGVKD. Deletions cut 1 base from V and 14 bases from J, with 10 bases between.

This clone was seen once. The chain joins TRBV3-1 (or the pseudogene TRBV3-2) to TRBJ2-3, with 8 nucleotides matching TRBD2. The germline V gene has CDR1 LGHDT and CDR2 YNNKEL (reference sequence). There are 17 residues in the CDR3. J lost 0 bases, V lost 3 bases, and 8 bases had no gene match. The CDR3 bases are TGTGCCAGCAGCCAGGCCTTTAGCGGGGCGAGCACAGATACGCAGTATTTT. It codes for CASSQAFSGASTDTQYF.

The chain joins TRBV6-5 to TRBJ1-3; 7 nucleotides agree with TRBD1. CDR1 and CDR2 from the germline V gene are MNHEY and SVGAGI. CDR3 length: 15 amino acids. J was trimmed by 5 bases and V by 4 bases; bases with no gene match: 8. DNA of the CDR3: TGTGCCAGCAGTTCCGACAGGGAAAAGAGAAACACCATATATTTT. It codes for CASSSDREKRNTIYF.

The chain joins TRBV29-1 to TRBJ2-5; D unresolved. V was trimmed by 4 bases and J by 0 bases, leaving 6 bases between them. CDR3 length equals 12 residues. CDR1 and CDR2 from the germline V gene are SQVTM and ANQGSEA. In nucleotides, the CDR3 is TGCAGCGTTGTGGCGGACCAAGAGACCCAGTACTTC. Protein product: CSVVADQETQYF.

V and J are TRBV16 and TRBJ1-4; D remains ambiguous. V lost 0 bases and J 2 bases, leaving 4 bases between the germline ends. Germline CDR1 reads KGHSY; CDR2 reads FQNENV. The CDR3 length is 14 residues. The CDR3 protein is CASSQSSTNEKLFF. The CDR3, as DNA: TGTGCCAGCAGCCAATCCTCGACTAATGAAAAACTGTTTTTT.

This clone was recorded once. The rearrangement uses TRBV20-1 and TRBJ2-7; TRBD2 aligns across 7 bases. From germline, CDR1 is DFQATT and CDR2 SNEGSKA (reference sequence). The CDR3 consists of 15 residues. V trimming: 3 bases; J trimming: 2 bases; junction bases outside the gene matches: 10. The CDR3 is CSASFLSAGAYEQYF. The CDR3 DNA reads as TGCAGTGCTAGTTTTCTATCGGCGGGAGCCTACGAGCAGTACTTC.

J is TRBJ1-2 and V is TRBV28; weak D call: TRBD1 (5 bases). The germline CDR1 and CDR2 sequences are MDHEN and SYDVKM. This CDR3 is 14 amino acids long. Trimming pared 5 bases from V and 6 bases from J, leaving 16 bases between. The CDR3: CASSTGGVSHGYTF. The CDR3 coding sequence is TGTGCCAGCAGTACCGGGGGGGTTAGCCATGGCTACACCTTC.

V usage is TRBV20-1 and J usage is TRBJ2-7; 9 bases are shared with TRBD2. V gave up 3 bases and J gave up 2 bases; unmatched junction bases: 2. Germline loops: CDR1 DFQATT, CDR2 SNEGSKA (reference sequence). This CDR3 spans 13 amino acids. CDR3: CSASSSGTYEQYF. The CDR3 DNA follows: TGCAGTGCTAGTTCTAGCGGGACCTACGAGCAGTACTTC.

As DNA, the CDR3 is TGTGCCAGCAGCAAGCGGGTTTCTGGAAACACCATATATTTT. Translation gives CASSKRVSGNTIYF. V gene TRBV21-1 combines with J gene TRBJ1-3. TRBV21-1 is a pseudogene. The CDR3 contains 14 residues.

The chain couples TRBV5-1 to TRBJ2-2; either TRBD1 or TRBD2 may fit D (5 bases each). Trimming shortened V by 3 bases and J by 4 bases, and 16 bases separated the two germline ends. The CDR3 has 16 amino acids. Germline assignment: CDR1 SGHRS and CDR2 YFSETQ. The CDR3 DNA sequence: TGCGCCAGCAGCTCGCCGAGACAGACTATCACCGGGGAGCTGTTTTTT. Translated: CASSSPRQTITGELFF.

V usage is TRBV12-5 and J usage is TRBJ1-2; a possible D gene is TRBD1 (6 bases). The V gene lost 3 bases and the J gene lost 8 bases, with 10 bases spanning the gap. The germline V gene encodes CDR1 LGHNT and CDR2 FRNRAP. The CDR3 covers 12 residues. The DNA of the CDR3 is TGTGCTAGTGGTTTCCCCCAGGGGGGCTACACCTTC. Amino acid sequence: CASGFPQGGYTF.

The chain joins TRBV11-2 to TRBJ2-1; D call uncertain. Trimming stripped 5 bases from V and 10 bases from J, with 18 bases between. The CDR3 length is 14 residues. The germline V gene has CDR1 SGHAT and CDR2 FQNNGV. Written as DNA, the CDR3 is TGTGCCAGCAGCGCTCTCCAAGGCGGTTTAGAGCAGTTCTTC. This gives the protein CASSALQGGLEQFF.

This sequence joins TRBV27 and TRBJ1-5; the D is unclear. CDR1 and CDR2 from the germline V gene are MNHEY and SMNVEV (reference sequence). The V end lost 0 bases, the J end lost 3 bases, and 9 bases lay between the germline ends. The CDR3 totals 15 residues. The CDR3 bases are TGTGCCAGCAGTTTATCGGCAGGCTACAATCAGCCCCAGCATTTT. This sequence encodes CASSLSAGYNQPQHF.

This clone was recorded a few times. This rearrangement joins TRBV7-2 to TRBJ2-7, with 10 bases aligning to TRBD2. The V and J ends lost 5 bases and 5 bases, in that order; junction bases with no gene match: 6. Germline CDR1 SGHTA, CDR2 FQGNSA. CDR3 length equals 14 residues. The CDR3 bases are TGTGCCAGCAGCCCCCAAGCGGGAGGGCACGAGCAGTACTTC. Protein: CASSPQAGGHEQYF.

V and J are TRBV5-1 and TRBJ1-1; D is unresolved. Germline V gene sequence: CDR1 SGHRS, CDR2 YFSETQ. V shed 4 bases and J shed 1 base, with 11 bases lying between them. The length of the CDR3 is 14 residues. The CDR3 DNA follows: TGCGCCAGCAGCGCACTAAGCACGAACACTGAAGCTTTCTTT. Its translation is CASSALSTNTEAFF.

J is TRBJ2-2 and V is TRBV6-5, with D possibly matching TRBD1 (6 bases). V lost 8 bases and J 3 bases, leaving 13 bases between the germline ends. Germline-derived CDR1 and CDR2 are MNHEY and SVGAGI. The length of the CDR3 is 14 residues. CDR3 residues: CASARGKDTGELFF. The DNA of the CDR3 is TGTGCCAGCGCTAGGGGGAAAGACACCGGGGAGCTGTTTTTT.

The gene calls are TRBV18 and TRBJ2-5; D may match TRBD1 or TRBD2 (5 bases each). Looked up from germline, CDR1 is KGHSH and CDR2 is LQKENI. The V end was cut by 6 bases, the J end by 4 bases, with 12 bases between. The CDR3 length is 13 residues. The CDR3 loop is CASSPPGPETQYF. DNA for the CDR3: TGTGCCAGCTCCCCGCCGGGGCCAGAGACCCAGTACTTC.

This clone occurred once. The rearrangement joins TRBV7-3 to TRBJ1-1, with TRBD1 matching over 10 bases. The CDR3 consists of 15 residues. Germline lookup yields CDR1 SGHTA and CDR2 FQGTGA. With V trimmed by 3 bases and J by 4 bases, 5 bases remained unmatched. DNA for the CDR3: TGTGCCAGCAGCTTGACGACAGGGGGCATCACTGAAGCTTTCTTT. Translating gives CASSLTTGGITEAFF. The variable domain in full, with the rest retrieved from reference TRBV7-3 and TRBJ1-1, is GAGVSQTPSNKVTEKGKYVELRCDPISGHTALYWYRQSLGQGPEFLIYFQGTGAADDSGLPNDRFFAVRPEGSVSTLKIQRTERGDSAVYLCASSLTTGGITEAFFGQGTRLTVV.

The chain employs TRBV6-8 and TRBJ2-7; tentative D call: TRBD2 (5 bases). Trimming cost V 5 bases and J 3 bases, with 14 bases left between them. The germline gives CDR1 MNHGY, CDR2 SAAAGT. The CDR3 runs 14 residues. CDR3 protein: CASSRRLPLYEQYF. The CDR3 nucleotides are TGTGCCAGCAGTAGGAGACTACCCCTCTACGAGCAGTACTTC.

The gene calls are TRBV7-8 and TRBJ2-1; 10 bases agree with TRBD2. CDR3 length: 14 amino acids. J gave up 10 bases and V 2 bases, and 5 bases lay outside the gene matches. CDR1 SGHVS and CDR2 FQNEAQ come from the germline V gene. CDR3 sequence: CASSLIAGGGEQFF. The CDR3, as DNA: TGTGCCAGCAGCTTAATAGCGGGAGGAGGAGAGCAGTTCTTC.

The genes are TRBV9 and TRBJ2-2, with D unclear. The CDR3 is made up of 13 amino acids. Looked up from germline, CDR1 is SGDLS and CDR2 is YYNGEE. V lost 0 bases and J lost 7, with 7 bases in between. This chain's CDR3 is CASSVVAHGELFF. DNA of the CDR3: TGTGCCAGCAGCGTAGTGGCCCACGGGGAGCTGTTTTTT. The variable domain in full, with the rest retrieved from reference TRBV9 and TRBJ2-2, is DSGVTQTPKHLITATGQRVTLRCSPRSGDLSVYWYQQSLDQGLQFLIQYYNGEERAKGNILERFSAQQFPDLHSELNLSSLELGDSALYFCASSVVAHGELFFGEGSRLTVL.

This chain connects TRBV7-9 to TRBJ1-1; D perhaps matches TRBD1 (5 bases). Germline V gene lookup returns CDR1 SEHNR and CDR2 FQNEAQ (reference sequence). This CDR3 is built from 12 residues. V lost 5 bases to trimming and J lost 9 bases, with 13 bases between them. The CDR3 nucleotides are TGTGCCAGCAGCCAATTCCAGGGTAAAGCTTTCTTT. Protein sequence: CASSQFQGKAFF.

The chain couples TRBV5-5 to TRBJ1-1, with D possibly being TRBD1 (5 bases). V lost 2 bases, J lost 4 bases, and 9 bases lay in between. Germline values: CDR1 SGHKS, CDR2 YYEKEE (reference sequence). The CDR3 runs 13 residues. CDR3 nucleotide sequence: TGTGCCAGCAGCTTCCAGGGTTCCACTGAAGCTTTCTTT. Its translation is CASSFQGSTEAFF.

The chain couples TRBV2 to TRBJ1-2, with D tentatively TRBD1 (5 bases). Germline CDR1 and CDR2: SNHLY and FYNNEI. CDR3 length: 12 amino acids. The V gene lost 7 bases and the J gene lost 8 bases, with 14 bases spanning the gap. The CDR3 here is CASNRPGTGYTF. The CDR3 nucleotides are TGTGCCAGCAATCGTCCAGGGACGGGCTACACCTTC.

This clone has more than one count but fewer than ten. Other nucleotide sequences from this sample produce the same CDR3. The CDR3 DNA reads TGTGCCAGCAGCGGGCGTGGATACGAGCAGTACTTC. This encodes CASSGRGYEQYF. This chain joins TRBV7-2 and TRBJ2-7; no clear D gene. The V gene's germline CDR1 is SGHTA and CDR2 FQGNSA. This CDR3 has 12 residues. Trimming took 5 bases from V and 4 from J, leaving 9 bases between them.

Of note for this clone: Additional DNA sequences in this sample encode the identical CDR3. The chain combines TRBV6-2 or TRBV6-3 with TRBJ2-3; D gene unclear. Germline loops: CDR1 MNHEY, CDR2 SVGEGT. Trimming stripped 2 bases from V and 6 bases from J, with 6 bases between. The CDR3 covers 12 residues. CDR3 sequence: CASSYRPDTQYF. Written as DNA, the CDR3 is TGTGCCAGCAGTTACCGCCCCGATACGCAGTATTTT.